These 3 T cell receptor beta chains share one sample of origin, sequenced in a study of blood T cell repertoires in COVID-19. Sequencing used immunoSEQ multiplex PCR; TCRdb keeps in-frame clones, though not all of them. The sample shows some 77,000 clones, 90% of them seen only once. Sequencing was carried out using peripheral blood. These receptors were taken from a woman older than 75 with active or convalescent COVID-19.

The chain is built from TRBV7-8 and TRBJ1-6, with 7 bases identical to TRBD1. Germline-derived CDR1 and CDR2 are SGHVS and FQNEAQ. The trim removed 2 bases at V and 3 bases at J, leaving 7 bases unmatched. This CDR3 is built from 17 residues. The CDR3 sequence: CASSLTGDTRYNSPLHF. CDR3 in DNA: TGTGCCAGCAGCTTAACAGGGGACACCCGCTATAATTCACCCCTCCACTTT.

The chain joins TRBV2 to TRBJ1-4; TRBD1 aligns across 7 bases. Trimming took 6 bases from V and 2 from J; bases not matched to a gene: 6. The V gene's germline CDR1 is SNHLY and CDR2 FYNNEI. The CDR3 covers 15 residues. The chain's CDR3 is CASRAIQGTNEKLFF. CDR3 DNA sequence: TGTGCCAGCAGGGCCATACAGGGGACTAATGAAAAACTGTTTTTT. Drawing the rest from reference TRBV2 and TRBJ1-4, the complete variable domain is EPEVTQTPSHQVTQMGQEVILRCVPISNHLYFYWYRQILGQKVEFLVSFYNNEISEKSEIFDDQFSVERPDGSNFTLKIRSTKLEDSAMYFCASRAIQGTNEKLFFGSGTQLSVL.

The rearrangement links TRBV27 to TRBJ2-7; D is perhaps TRBD1 (6 bases). This CDR3 spans 15 amino acids. V lost 6 bases, J lost 5 bases, and 20 bases lay in between. From germline, CDR1 is MNHEY and CDR2 SMNVEV (reference sequence). CDR3 residues: CASSFLPGRTDEQYF. Written as DNA, the CDR3 is TGTGCCAGCAGCTTCCTCCCGGGACGGACAGACGAGCAGTACTTC.